The present TCR beta chain was sequenced within a study of T cells in Graves' hyperthyroidism and ophthalmopathy. The wider study: The initial diagnosis was the point when peripheral blood was collected, ahead of any treatment. Findings and limits, study-wide: Blood shared most expanded thyroid clonotypes above 0.001.

This CDR3 has 18 amino acids. Germline V gene sequence: CDR1 MNHNS, CDR2 SASEGT. J lost 4 bases, V lost 3 bases, and 12 bases had no gene match. Each diagnosis was grounded in clinical symptoms, serum thyroxine and TRAb, thyroid ultrasound, and orbital computed tomography. The authors obtained PBMCs from over 7.5 ml of fresh peripheral blood. The table lists this clonotype with many counts. Antigen specificity is unknown. The TCR beta CDR3 regions underwent amplification using RNA transcripts as the source. HTBI primers drove first-round RT-PCR of the TCR CDR3. From the multiplex PCR reads, TCRdb called clonotypes with MiXCR, one entry per CDR3 protein. The repertoire holds over 300,000 distinct CDR3 sequences, with roughly 14% as singletons.

The source of this sequence is a woman aged 55-70 years with Graves' hyperthyroidism. The chain recombines TRBV6-1 with TRBJ2-1, with 10 nucleotides matching TRBD2. Source material: blood. The CDR3 DNA is TGTGCCAGCAGTGACCCTACCACGGGACTAGCGAGTTACAATGAGCAGTTCTTC. Amino acids: CASSDPTTGLASYNEQFF.